The 13 T cell receptor beta chains below were found in one sample sequenced in a study of control samples from healthy donors and cancer patients. TCRdb keeps only in-frame clones here, not all; method: immunoSEQ multiplex PCR. The sample gives approximately 79,000 clones, around nine tenths of which show up once; about 7.1% is in the top ten. The sample comprised blood. These TCRs come from a man aged 50-60 years in good health.

The chain uses TRBV15 and TRBJ2-5; 8 positions match TRBD1. CDR3 length equals 15 residues. V was clipped by 8 bases and J by 2 bases; unmatched bases: 10. The V gene's germline CDR1 is LNHNV and CDR2 YYDKDF (reference sequence). CDR3 in DNA: TGTGCCACCTCAGAGGGGGACAGGAGACAAGAGACCCAGTACTTC. Translated: CATSEGDRRQETQYF.

The chain is built from TRBV19 and TRBJ1-5; the D gene is possibly TRBD1 (5 bases). CDR1 LNHDA and CDR2 SQIVND come from the germline V gene (reference sequence). V was clipped by 7 bases and J by 5 bases, with 18 bases between them. The CDR3 has 15 amino acids. As DNA, the CDR3 is TGTGCCAGTACCCCTTGGGACGGGGCAGATCAGCCCCAGCATTTT. Translation: CASTPWDGADQPQHF. The complete variable domain, with remaining parts taken from reference TRBV19 and TRBJ1-5, reads DGGITQSPKYLFRKEGQNVTLSCEQNLNHDAMYWYRQDPGQGLRLIYYSQIVNDFQKGDIAEGYSVSREKKESFPLTVTSAQKNPTAFYLCASTPWDGADQPQHFGDGTRLSIL.

The count of this clone is one. This chain connects TRBV6-4 to TRBJ2-3; a weak D match, TRBD1 (6 bases). V dropped 2 bases and J dropped 6 bases, with 12 bases sitting between them. Germline CDR1 reads MRHNA; CDR2 reads SNTAGT. The CDR3 contains 14 residues. The CDR3 here is CASSDLGGGDTQYF. The CDR3 coding sequence is TGTGCCAGCAGTGACCTAGGGGGTGGCGATACGCAGTATTTT.

This chain connects TRBV3-1 (or the pseudogene TRBV3-2) to TRBJ2-1, with a tentative D call TRBD2 (6 bases). Germline V lookup: CDR1 LGHDT, CDR2 YNNKEL (reference sequence). This CDR3 spans 17 amino acids. Deletions cut 1 base from V and 1 base from J, with 14 bases between. Here the CDR3 reads CASSQVFGGMSYNEQFF. CDR3 DNA sequence: TGTGCCAGCAGCCAAGTGTTCGGGGGTATGTCCTACAATGAGCAGTTCTTC.

The V call is TRBV5-1, the J call TRBJ2-7; 9 positions match TRBD2. CDR3 length: 15 amino acids. Germline assignment: CDR1 SGHRS and CDR2 YFSETQ. V lost 0 bases to trimming and J lost 2 bases; unmatched junction nucleotides: 3. The DNA of the CDR3 is TGCGCCAGCAGCTTGGCGGCTAGCGGGGCCTACGAGCAGTACTTC. Protein: CASSLAASGAYEQYF.

This chain links TRBV5-7 with TRBJ1-1, with D possibly matching TRBD1 (6 bases). TRBV5-7 is classed as an ORF, of uncertain function. V gave up 4 bases and J gave up 1 base, with 14 bases separating them. The CDR3 is 15 amino acids. The CDR3 here is CASSAPRGTNTEAFF. In nucleotides, the CDR3 is TGTGCCAGCAGCGCGCCCAGGGGCACGAACACTGAAGCTTTCTTT.

The chain is built from TRBV5-5 and TRBJ2-1; 7 bases agree with TRBD2. Germline V gives CDR1 SGHKS, CDR2 YYEKEE (reference sequence). After removal of 1 base from V and 2 bases from J, the junction contained 6 bases not matched to a gene. This CDR3 contains 16 residues. CDR3 amino acids: CASSLYGRGAYNEQFF. In nucleotides, the CDR3 is TGTGCCAGCAGCTTGTATGGGAGGGGAGCCTACAATGAGCAGTTCTTC.

The chain combines TRBV30 with TRBJ1-2, with 8 nucleotides matching TRBD1. The CDR3 covers 12 residues. CDR1 and CDR2 from the germline V gene are GTSNPN and SVGIG (reference sequence). V shed 3 bases and J 4 bases; nucleotides not matched to a gene: 1. The CDR3 bases are TGTGCCTGGAGCACAGGGGGCTATGGCTACACCTTC. This encodes CAWSTGGYGYTF.

This chain links TRBV5-6 with TRBJ2-5; possible D gene TRBD2, 6 bases. The CDR3 has 14 residues. The ends were cut back, 1 base at V and 4 bases at J, with 11 bases in the middle. Germline V gene sequence: CDR1 SGHDT, CDR2 YYEEEE. DNA of the CDR3: TGTGCCAGCAGCTTGATTAGCGGCGCAGAGACCCAGTACTTC. This translates into CASSLISGAETQYF. The full variable domain, in which reference TRBV5-6 and TRBJ2-5 provide the parts outside the CDR3, is DAGVTQSPTHLIKTRGQQVTLRCSPKSGHDTVSWYQQALGQGPQFIFQYYEEEERQRGNFPDRFSGHQFPNYSSELNVNALLLGDSALYLCASSLISGAETQYFGPGTRLLVL.

The CDR3 DNA reads TGTGCCAGCAGCTTAAGACTACCACGGGGGGTTGACACAGATACGCAGTATTTT. This gives the protein CASSLRLPRGVDTDTQYF. The rearrangement uses TRBV7-2 and TRBJ2-3, with 7 nucleotides matching TRBD2. The CDR3 contains 18 residues. V shed 2 bases, J shed 2 bases, and the junction held 13 bases outside the gene matches. Germline V CDR1 and CDR2: SGHTA, FQGNSA.

The chain employs TRBV30 and TRBJ2-3, with TRBD2 as a possible D gene (6 bases). CDR1 GTSNPN and CDR2 SVGIG come from the germline V gene (reference sequence). Trimming took 3 bases from V and 0 from J, leaving 10 bases between them. This CDR3 spans 14 amino acids. CDR3 DNA: TGTGCCTGGAGGAGCGGGTTGAGCACAGATACGCAGTATTTT. It specifies CAWRSGLSTDTQYF.

The CDR3 region has the DNA TGTGCCACCAGAGGACAGTACAATGAGCAGTTCTTC. It codes for CATRGQYNEQFF. This sequence joins TRBV15 and TRBJ2-1; D perhaps matches TRBD1 (6 bases). V lost 6 bases and J lost 4, with 7 bases in between. Germline-derived CDR1 and CDR2 are LNHNV and YYDKDF (reference sequence). This CDR3 spans 12 amino acids.

This clone was picked up a small number of times. CDR3 residues: CASSLSVNTEAFF. The DNA for the CDR3 is TGTGCCAGCAGCTTATCAGTTAACACTGAAGCTTTCTTT. The chain has TRBV7-8 and TRBJ1-1; D gene unclear. The length of the CDR3 is 13 residues. Trimming removed 2 bases from V and 2 bases from J, with 6 bases in between. CDR1 and CDR2 (germline): SGHVS, FQNEAQ.